This record concerns one T cell receptor beta chain sequence. Germline values: CDR1 SGDLS, CDR2 YYNGEE. The CDR3 length is 14 residues. V was pared by 6 bases and J by 6 bases, with 11 bases of the junction left unmatched. The sample belongs to a study of T cells in localized non-small cell lung cancer. Sequencing was performed with immunoSEQ multiplex PCR; in TCRdb, only in-frame clones are kept and a portion is missing. The profile covers roughly 24,000 clones, with approximately 81% appearing a single time and 9.5% to 10% taken by the ten largest. The V gene is TRBV9, the J gene TRBJ2-7, with 8 bases aligning to TRBD1. This receptor was obtained from a man aged 40 to 69 with stage III squamous cell lung carcinoma. The specimen was peripheral blood, collected before any cancer treatment. The CDR3 coding sequence is TGTGCCAGCACCCCAGGGGGCGGTTTCTCCGAGCAGTACTTC. This encodes CASTPGGGFSEQYF.